This TCR beta chain derives from a study of cytotoxic CD8 clonotypes in ibrutinib-treated CLL. V gave up 0 bases and J gave up 1 base; unmatched junction bases: 6. CDR1 SGHDT and CDR2 YYEEEE come from the germline V gene. CDR3 length equals 16 residues. Some clones are missing from TCRdb's copy, which holds only in-frame ones; the method was immunoSEQ multiplex PCR. The sample lists about 130,000 clones; 75% to 85% were seen once. On this clone: Antigen specificity is unknown.

Points from the study as a whole: The clonality rise at ibrutinib response reflected private clonotype expansion. Clonality went up at the time of ibrutinib response, stayed stable in sustained remission, and later dropped back toward its baseline level at progression.

This chain connects TRBV5-6 to TRBJ2-7, with 8 bases fitting TRBD1. This sequence originates from a human donor with chronic lymphocytic leukemia. Sequenced material: PBMCs, taken after 12 months of ibrutinib treatment. The CDR3 nucleotides read TGTGCCAGCAGCTTGGGACAGGGGACAATTTCCTACGAGCAGTACTTC. Amino acids: CASSLGQGTISYEQYF.